This TCR beta chain was profiled in a study of T cells in Graves' hyperthyroidism and ophthalmopathy. General study points: Most expanded thyroid clonotypes above 0.001 recurred in blood.

Researchers took RNA transcripts and amplified the TCR beta CDR3 regions from them. In the first-round RT-PCR of the TCR CDR3, the HTBI primer set was used. TCRdb processed the multiplex PCR reads anew with MiXCR; each CDR3 protein has one entry. Of about 640,000 distinct CDR3 sequences listed, around 15% are singletons. A Clinical Activity Score of at least 3, a NOSPECS grade of at least 4 and a duration under 3 months were recorded in the ophthalmopathy patients. Uncontrolled infection, other autoimmune disease, pregnancy or lactation barred patients from enrollment. As for this clonotype: No antigen is known for it. This may come from a read error, since a much larger clone is one base off.

This TCR was recovered from a woman between 50 and 59 years old with Graves' ophthalmopathy. Sequencing used blood.

This CDR3 reads CASSQEAARQETQYF. The CDR3 region has the DNA TGCGCCAGCAGCCAGGAAGCGGCAAGGCAAGAGACCCAGTACTTC. The rearrangement uses TRBV5-1 and TRBJ2-5; tentative D call: TRBD2 (5 bases). Germline V lookup: CDR1 SGHRS, CDR2 YFSETQ. Trimming stripped 4 bases from V and 2 bases from J, with 15 bases between. CDR3 size: 15 residues.